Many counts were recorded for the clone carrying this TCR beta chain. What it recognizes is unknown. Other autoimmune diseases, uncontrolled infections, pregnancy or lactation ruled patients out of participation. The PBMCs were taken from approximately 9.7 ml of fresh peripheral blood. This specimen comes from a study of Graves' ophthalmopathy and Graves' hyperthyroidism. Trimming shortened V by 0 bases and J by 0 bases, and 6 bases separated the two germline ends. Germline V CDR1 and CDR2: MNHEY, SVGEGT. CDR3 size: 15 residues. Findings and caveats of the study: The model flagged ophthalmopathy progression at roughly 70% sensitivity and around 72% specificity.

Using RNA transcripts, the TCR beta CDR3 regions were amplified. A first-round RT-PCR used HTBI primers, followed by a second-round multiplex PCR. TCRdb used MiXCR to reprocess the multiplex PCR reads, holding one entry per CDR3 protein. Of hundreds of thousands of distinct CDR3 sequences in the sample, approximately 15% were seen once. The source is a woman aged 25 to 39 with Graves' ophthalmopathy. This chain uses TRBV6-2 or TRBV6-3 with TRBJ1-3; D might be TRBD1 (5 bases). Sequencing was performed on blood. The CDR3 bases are TGTGCCAGCAGTTACTCGACAGTCTCTGGAAACACCATATATTTT. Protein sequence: CASSYSTVSGNTIYF.